What follows describes a single T cell receptor beta chain. Produced via immunoSEQ multiplex PCR; TCRdb's table is partial and in-frame only. The sample carries 400,000 to 500,000 clones, 80% to 95% recorded once. The data are from a study of control samples from healthy donors and cancer patients. The V and J ends lost 3 bases and 1 base respectively, with 19 bases between them. The CDR3 totals 17 residues. From germline, CDR1 is KGHSH and CDR2 LQKENI. The rearrangement joins TRBV18 to TRBJ2-7; possibly TRBD1 or TRBD2 for D (5 bases each). The specimen was PBMCs. The source is a man aged 40-49 years with head and neck cancer. The CDR3, as DNA: TGTGCCAGCTCACCGGAGCTTGGTGGTGGGGGTTCCTACGAGCAGTACTTC. Protein sequence: CASSPELGGGGSYEQYF.